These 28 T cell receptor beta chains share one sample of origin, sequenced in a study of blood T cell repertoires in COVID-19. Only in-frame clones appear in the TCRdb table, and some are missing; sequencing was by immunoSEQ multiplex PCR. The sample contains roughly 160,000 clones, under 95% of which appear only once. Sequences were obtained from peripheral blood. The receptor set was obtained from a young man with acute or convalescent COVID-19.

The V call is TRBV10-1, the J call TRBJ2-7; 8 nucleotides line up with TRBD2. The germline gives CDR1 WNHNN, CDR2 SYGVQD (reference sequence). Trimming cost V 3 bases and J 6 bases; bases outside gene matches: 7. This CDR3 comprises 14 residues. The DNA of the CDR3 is TGCGCCAGCAGTGACCCCGGGGGGGTAAGCGAGCAGTACTTC. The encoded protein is CASSDPGGVSEQYF.

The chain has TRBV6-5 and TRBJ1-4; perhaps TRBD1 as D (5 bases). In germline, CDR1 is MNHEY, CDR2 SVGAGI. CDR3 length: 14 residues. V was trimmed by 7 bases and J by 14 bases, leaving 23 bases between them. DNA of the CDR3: TGTGCCAGCACCTCGCGCGGGGACGACTTGATCCTGTTTTTT. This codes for CASTSRGDDLILFF.

CDR3 residues: CASSPRGGGPYEQYF. In nucleotides, the CDR3 is TGTGCCAGCAGCCCCAGAGGGGGGGGGCCCTACGAGCAGTACTTC. The chain recombines TRBV25-1 with TRBJ2-7; weak D call: TRBD2 (7 bases). The CDR3 runs 15 residues. The V gene's germline CDR1 is MGHDK and CDR2 SYGVNS. V gave up 6 bases and J gave up 2 bases, with 17 bases separating them.

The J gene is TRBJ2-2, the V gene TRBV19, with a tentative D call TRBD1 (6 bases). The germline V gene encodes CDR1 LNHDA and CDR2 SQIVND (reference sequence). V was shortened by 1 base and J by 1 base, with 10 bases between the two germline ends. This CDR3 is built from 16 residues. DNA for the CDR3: TGTGCCAGTAGTATAGGACTGGGACAGAACACCGGGGAGCTGTTTTTT. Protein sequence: CASSIGLGQNTGELFF.

This CDR3 reads CAISETGLAGAYF. In DNA, the CDR3 is TGTGCCATCAGTGAGACGGGACTAGCGGGCGCGTATTTT. V is TRBV10-3 and J is TRBJ2-3, with 12 bases aligning to TRBD2. V gave up 2 bases and J gave up 14 bases; unmatched junction bases: 5. The CDR3 length is 13 residues. Per the germline V gene, CDR1 is ENHRY and CDR2 is SYGVKD.

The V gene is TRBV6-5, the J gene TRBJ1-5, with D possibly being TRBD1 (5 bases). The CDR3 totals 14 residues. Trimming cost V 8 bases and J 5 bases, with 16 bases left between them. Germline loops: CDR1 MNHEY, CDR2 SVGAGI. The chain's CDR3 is CASSERGNDQPQHF. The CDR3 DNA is TGTGCCAGCTCCGAACGGGGGAATGATCAGCCCCAGCATTTT.

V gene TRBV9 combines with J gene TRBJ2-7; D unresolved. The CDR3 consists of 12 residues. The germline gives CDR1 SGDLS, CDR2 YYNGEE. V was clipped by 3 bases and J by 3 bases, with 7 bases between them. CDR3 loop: CASSGPSYEQYF. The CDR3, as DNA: TGTGCCAGCAGCGGACCTAGCTACGAGCAGTACTTC.

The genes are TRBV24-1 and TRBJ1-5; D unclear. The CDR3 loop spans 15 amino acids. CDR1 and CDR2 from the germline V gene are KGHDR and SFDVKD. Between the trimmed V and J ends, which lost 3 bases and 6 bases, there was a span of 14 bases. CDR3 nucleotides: TGTGCCACCAGTGATCCCCGGAGCAGCGGTCAGCCCCAGCATTTT. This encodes CATSDPRSSGQPQHF.

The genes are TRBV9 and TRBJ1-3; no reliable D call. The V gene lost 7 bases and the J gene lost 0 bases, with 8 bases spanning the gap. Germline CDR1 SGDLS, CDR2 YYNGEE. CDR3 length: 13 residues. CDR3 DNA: TGTGCCAGCGGTACACCCTCTGGAAACACCATATATTTT. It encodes CASGTPSGNTIYF.

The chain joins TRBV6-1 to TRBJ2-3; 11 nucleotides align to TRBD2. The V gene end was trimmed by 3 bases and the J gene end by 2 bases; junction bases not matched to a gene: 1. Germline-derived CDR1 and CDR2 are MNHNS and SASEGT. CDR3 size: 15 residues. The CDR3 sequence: CASSEGLAATDTQYF. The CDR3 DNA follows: TGTGCCAGCAGTGAGGGACTAGCGGCCACAGATACGCAGTATTTT.

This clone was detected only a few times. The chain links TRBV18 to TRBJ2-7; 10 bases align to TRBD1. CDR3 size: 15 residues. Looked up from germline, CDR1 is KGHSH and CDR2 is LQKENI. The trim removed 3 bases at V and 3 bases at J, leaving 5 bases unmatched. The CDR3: CASSPGTGDIYEQYF. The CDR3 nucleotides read TGTGCCAGCTCACCGGGGACAGGGGATATCTACGAGCAGTACTTC.

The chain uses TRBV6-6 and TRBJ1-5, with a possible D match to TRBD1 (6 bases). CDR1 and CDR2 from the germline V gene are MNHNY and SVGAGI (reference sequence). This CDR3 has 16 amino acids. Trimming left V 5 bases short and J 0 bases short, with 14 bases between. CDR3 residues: CASSRSPGDSNQPQHF. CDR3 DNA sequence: TGTGCCAGCAGTCGATCTCCAGGGGATAGCAATCAGCCCCAGCATTTT.

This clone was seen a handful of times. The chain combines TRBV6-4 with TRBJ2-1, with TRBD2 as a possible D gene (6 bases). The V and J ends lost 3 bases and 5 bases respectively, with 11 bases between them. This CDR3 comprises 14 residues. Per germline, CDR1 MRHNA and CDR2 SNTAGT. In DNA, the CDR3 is TGTGCCAGCAGTGATGGGGACTTCCACAATGAGCAGTTCTTC. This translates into CASSDGDFHNEQFF.

The CDR3 DNA reads TGTGCCAGCAGCTTCATCCGGGAGGTGTCTGGAAACACCATATATTTT. Translating it yields CASSFIREVSGNTIYF. The rearrangement uses TRBV2 and TRBJ1-3; D not resolved. CDR3 size: 16 residues. Germline V gene sequence: CDR1 SNHLY, CDR2 FYNNEI. Trimming took off 6 bases at V and 1 base at J, with 16 bases between the two ends. Looking up the rest from reference TRBV2 and TRBJ1-3 gives the full variable domain: EPEVTQTPSHQVTQMGQEVILRCVPISNHLYFYWYRQILGQKVEFLVSFYNNEISEKSEIFDDQFSVERPDGSNFTLKIRSTKLEDSAMYFCASSFIREVSGNTIYFGEGSWLTVV.

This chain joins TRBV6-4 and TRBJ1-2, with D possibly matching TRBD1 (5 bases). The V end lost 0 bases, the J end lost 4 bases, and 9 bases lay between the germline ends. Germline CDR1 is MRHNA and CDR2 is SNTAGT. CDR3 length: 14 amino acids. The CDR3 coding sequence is TGTGCCAGCAGTGACTCGGGCAGGGCCTATGGCTACACCTTC. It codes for CASSDSGRAYGYTF.

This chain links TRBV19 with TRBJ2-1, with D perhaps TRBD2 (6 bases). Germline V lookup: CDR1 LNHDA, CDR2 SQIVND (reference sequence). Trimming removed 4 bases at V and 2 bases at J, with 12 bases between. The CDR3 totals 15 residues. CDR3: CASSKVASAYNEQFF. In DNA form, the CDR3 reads TGTGCCAGTAGTAAGGTAGCTAGCGCCTACAATGAGCAGTTCTTC.

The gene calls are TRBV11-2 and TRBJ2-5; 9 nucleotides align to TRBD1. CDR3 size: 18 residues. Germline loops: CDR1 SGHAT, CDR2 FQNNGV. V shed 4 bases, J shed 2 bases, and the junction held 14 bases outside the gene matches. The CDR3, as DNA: TGTGCCAGCAGCTCCCCGGGACAGGGATTACGAAGGCAAGAGACCCAGTACTTC. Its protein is CASSSPGQGLRRQETQYF.

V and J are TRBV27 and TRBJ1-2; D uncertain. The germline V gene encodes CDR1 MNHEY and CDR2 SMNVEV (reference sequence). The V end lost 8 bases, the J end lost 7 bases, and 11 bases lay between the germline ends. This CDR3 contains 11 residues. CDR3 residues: CASSGSGGYTF. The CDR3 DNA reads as TGTGCCAGCTCCGGTTCGGGTGGCTACACCTTC.

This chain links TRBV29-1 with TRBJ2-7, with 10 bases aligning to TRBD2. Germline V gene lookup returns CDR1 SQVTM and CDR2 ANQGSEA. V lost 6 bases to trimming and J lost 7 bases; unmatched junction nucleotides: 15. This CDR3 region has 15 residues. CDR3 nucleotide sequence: TGCAGCGTGGAAACTAGCGGGGCCAGCCCGTGGGAGCAGTACTTC. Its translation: CSVETSGASPWEQYF.

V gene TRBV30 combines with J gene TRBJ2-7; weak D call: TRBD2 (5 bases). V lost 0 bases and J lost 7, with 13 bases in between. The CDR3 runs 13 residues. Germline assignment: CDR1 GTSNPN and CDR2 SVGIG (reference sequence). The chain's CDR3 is CAWSVGLSLEQYF. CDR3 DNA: TGTGCCTGGAGTGTTGGACTTTCCCTAGAGCAGTACTTC.

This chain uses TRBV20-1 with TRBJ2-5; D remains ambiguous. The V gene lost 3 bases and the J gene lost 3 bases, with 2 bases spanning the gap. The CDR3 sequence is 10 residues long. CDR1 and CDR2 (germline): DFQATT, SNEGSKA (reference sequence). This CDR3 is CSASKETQYF. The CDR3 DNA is TGCAGTGCTAGCAAAGAGACCCAGTACTTC.

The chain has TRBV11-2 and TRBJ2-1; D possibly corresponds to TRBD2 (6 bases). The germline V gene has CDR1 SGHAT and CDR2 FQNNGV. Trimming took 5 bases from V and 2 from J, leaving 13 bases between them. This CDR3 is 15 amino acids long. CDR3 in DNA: TGTGCCAGCAGCCGTTCAACGGGGGCCTACAATGAGCAGTTCTTC. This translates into CASSRSTGAYNEQFF.

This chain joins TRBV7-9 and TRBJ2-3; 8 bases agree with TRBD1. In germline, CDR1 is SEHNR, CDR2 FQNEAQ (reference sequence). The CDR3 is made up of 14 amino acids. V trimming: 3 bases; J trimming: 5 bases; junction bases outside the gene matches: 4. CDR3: CASSLDRDGDTQYF. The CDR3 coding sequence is TGTGCCAGCAGCTTGGACAGGGACGGAGATACGCAGTATTTT.

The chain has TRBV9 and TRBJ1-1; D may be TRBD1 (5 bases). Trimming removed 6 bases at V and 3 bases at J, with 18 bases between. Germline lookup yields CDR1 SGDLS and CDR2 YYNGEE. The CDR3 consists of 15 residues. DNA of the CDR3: TGTGCCAGCACGGTGTCGGAGGGGCCGTACACTGAAGCTTTCTTT. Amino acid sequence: CASTVSEGPYTEAFF.

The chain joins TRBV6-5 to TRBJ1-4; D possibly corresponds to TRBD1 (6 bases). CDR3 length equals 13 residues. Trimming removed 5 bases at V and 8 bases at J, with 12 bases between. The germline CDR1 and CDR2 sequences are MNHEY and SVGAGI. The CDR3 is CASSPTGSEKLFF. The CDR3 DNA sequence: TGTGCCAGCAGTCCAACAGGGAGCGAAAAACTGTTTTTT.

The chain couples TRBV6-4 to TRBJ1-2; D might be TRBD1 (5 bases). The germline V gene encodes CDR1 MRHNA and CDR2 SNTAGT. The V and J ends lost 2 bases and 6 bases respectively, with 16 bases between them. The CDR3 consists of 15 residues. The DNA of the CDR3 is TGTGCCAGCAGTGACGGCATCACAGGATGGGATGGCTACACCTTC. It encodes CASSDGITGWDGYTF.

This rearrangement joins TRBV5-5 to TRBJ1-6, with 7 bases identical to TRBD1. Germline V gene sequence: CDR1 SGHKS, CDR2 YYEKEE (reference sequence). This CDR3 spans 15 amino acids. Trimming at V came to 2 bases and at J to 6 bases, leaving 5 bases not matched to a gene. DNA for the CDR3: TGTGCCAGCAGCTTCGAAGGGGGCGGTAATTCACCCCTCCACTTT. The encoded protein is CASSFEGGGNSPLHF. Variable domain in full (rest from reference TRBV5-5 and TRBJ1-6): DAGVTQSPTHLIKTRGQQVTLRCSPISGHKSVSWYQQVLGQGPQFIFQYYEKEERGRGNFPDRFSARQFPNYSSELNVNALLLGDSALYLCASSFEGGGNSPLHFGNGTRLTVT.

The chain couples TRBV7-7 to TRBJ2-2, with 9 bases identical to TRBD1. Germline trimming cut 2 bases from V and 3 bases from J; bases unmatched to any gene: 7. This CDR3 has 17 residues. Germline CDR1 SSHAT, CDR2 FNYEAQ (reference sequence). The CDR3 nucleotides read TGTGCCAGCAGCTTATCCACAGGGGGCGCGGACACCGGGGAGCTGTTTTTT. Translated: CASSLSTGGADTGELFF.